Described below is a single T cell receptor (beta chain) sequence and its context. In all sorted populations, purity surpassed 95%. All of the isolated RNA was reverse transcribed, so expressed TCRB transcripts were sequenced. About 3.4 million reads per sample on average were obtained from naive, central memory and regulatory T cell samples. This table comes from immunoSEQ multiplex PCR, and its TCRdb copy is limited to in-frame clones, with some not included. This table has about 330,000 clones, 9.5% to 11% appearing once. The data belong to a study of beta chain features in type 1 diabetes. Per germline, CDR1 MNHNY and CDR2 SVGAGI (reference sequence). The CDR3 contains 14 residues. V was cut by 6 bases and J by 3 bases, with 12 bases left in between.

V usage is TRBV6-6 and J usage is TRBJ2-1; possibly TRBD1 for D (5 bases). The sample taken for sequencing was naive CD4+ T cells from blood. The source is a woman aged 30 to 39 in good health. The chain's CDR3 is CASRPTALYNEQFF. The CDR3 DNA sequence: TGTGCCAGCAGACCGACAGCTCTCTACAATGAGCAGTTCTTC.